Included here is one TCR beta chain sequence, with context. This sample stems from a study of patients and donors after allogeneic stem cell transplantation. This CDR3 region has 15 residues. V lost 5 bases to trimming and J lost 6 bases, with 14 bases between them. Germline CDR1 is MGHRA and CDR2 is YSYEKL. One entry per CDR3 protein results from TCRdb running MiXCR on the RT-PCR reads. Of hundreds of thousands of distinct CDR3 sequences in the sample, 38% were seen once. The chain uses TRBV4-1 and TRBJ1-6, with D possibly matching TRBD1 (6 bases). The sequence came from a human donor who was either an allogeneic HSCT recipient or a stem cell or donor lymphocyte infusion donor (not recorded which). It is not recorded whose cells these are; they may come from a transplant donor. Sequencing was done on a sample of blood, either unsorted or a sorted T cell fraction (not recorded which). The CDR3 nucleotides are TGCGCCAGCAGCGCCACCGGGACAAGTAATTCACCCCTCCACTTT. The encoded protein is CASSATGTSNSPLHF.